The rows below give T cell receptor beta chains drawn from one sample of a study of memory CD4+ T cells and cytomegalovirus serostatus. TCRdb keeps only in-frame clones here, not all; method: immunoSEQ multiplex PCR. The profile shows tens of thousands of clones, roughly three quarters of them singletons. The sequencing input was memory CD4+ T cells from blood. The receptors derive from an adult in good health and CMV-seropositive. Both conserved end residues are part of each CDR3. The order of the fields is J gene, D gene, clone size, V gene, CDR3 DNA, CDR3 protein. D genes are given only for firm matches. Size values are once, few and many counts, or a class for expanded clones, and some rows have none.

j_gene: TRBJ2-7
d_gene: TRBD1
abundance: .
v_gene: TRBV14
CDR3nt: TGTGCCAGCAGCCCCTTAAACCACCGGGACAGGGGGGTCAGGGGGCAGTACTTC
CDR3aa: CASSPLNHRDRGVRGQYF

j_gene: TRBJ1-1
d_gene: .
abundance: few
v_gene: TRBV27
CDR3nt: TGTGCCAGCAGTTGGAAGAGGACATCCGAAGCTTTCTTT
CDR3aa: CASSWKRTSEAFF

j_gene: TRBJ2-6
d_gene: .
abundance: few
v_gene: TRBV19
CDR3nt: TGTGCCAGTACCGCTTCAGTCGGCTCTGGGGCCAACGTCCTGACTTTC
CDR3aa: CASTASVGSGANVLTF

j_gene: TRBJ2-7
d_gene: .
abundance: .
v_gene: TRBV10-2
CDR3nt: TGCGCCAGCAGTGATGAGGGCCAGGGCACCTACGAGCAGTACTTC
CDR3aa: CASSDEGQGTYEQYF

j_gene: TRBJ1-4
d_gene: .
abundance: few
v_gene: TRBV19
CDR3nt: TGTGCCAGTAGTAACTACAGTGCAACTAATGAAAAACTGTTTTTT
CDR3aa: CASSNYSATNEKLFF

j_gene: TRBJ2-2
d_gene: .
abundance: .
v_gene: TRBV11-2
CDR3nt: TGTGCCAGCAGCCGAAGACAGGACACCGGGGAGCTGTTTTTT
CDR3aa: CASSRRQDTGELFF

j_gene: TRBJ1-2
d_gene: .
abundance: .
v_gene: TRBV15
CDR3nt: TGTGCCACCAGCGGGCCCCATGGCGGCTACACCTTC
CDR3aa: CATSGPHGGYTF

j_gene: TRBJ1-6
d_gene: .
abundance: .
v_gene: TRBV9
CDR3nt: TGTGCCAGCAGCGTAGAGCCAAATTCACCCCTCCACTTT
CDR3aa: CASSVEPNSPLHF

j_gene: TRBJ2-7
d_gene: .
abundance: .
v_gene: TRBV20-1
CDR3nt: TGCAGTGCTCAGTCCTACGAGCAGTACTTC
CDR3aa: CSAQSYEQYF

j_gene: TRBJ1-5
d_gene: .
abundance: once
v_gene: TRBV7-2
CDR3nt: TGTGCCAGCAGCCCCCGACGGTATAGCAATCAGCCCCAGCATTTT
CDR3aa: CASSPRRYSNQPQHF

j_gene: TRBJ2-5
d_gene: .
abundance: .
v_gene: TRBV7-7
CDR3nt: TGTGCTAGCAGCTTAGCCTTTGGGGAGACCCAGTACTTC
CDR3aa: CASSLAFGETQYF

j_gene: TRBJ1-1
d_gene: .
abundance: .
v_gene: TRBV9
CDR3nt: TGTGCCAGCAGCGTAGATCCGGGAAGGAACACTGAAGCTTTCTTT
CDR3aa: CASSVDPGRNTEAFF

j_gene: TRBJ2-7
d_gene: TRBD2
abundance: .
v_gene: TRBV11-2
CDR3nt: TGTGCCAGCAGCTGGGAGGGACTAGCGATCTACGAGCAGTACTTC
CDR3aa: CASSWEGLAIYEQYF

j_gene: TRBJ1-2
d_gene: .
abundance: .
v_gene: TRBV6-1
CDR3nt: TGTGCCAGCAGTGAAGCGAAAATGACAGCCCGATTGGGCTACACCTTC
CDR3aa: CASSEAKMTARLGYTF

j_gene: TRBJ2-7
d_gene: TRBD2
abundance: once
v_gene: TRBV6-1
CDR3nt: TGTGCCAGCGGGACTGCGGGGGGCGAGCAGTACTTC
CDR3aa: CASGTAGGEQYF

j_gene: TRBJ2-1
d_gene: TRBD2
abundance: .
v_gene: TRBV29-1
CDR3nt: TGCAGCGTTGAAAAGCTAGCGGGAGGGCCGGGGGGCAATGAGCAGTTCTTC
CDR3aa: CSVEKLAGGPGGNEQFF

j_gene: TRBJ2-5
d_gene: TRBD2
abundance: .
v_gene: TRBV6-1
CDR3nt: TGTGCCAGCAGACTCTTACTAGCGGGAAAAGAGACCCAGTACTTC
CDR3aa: CASRLLLAGKETQYF

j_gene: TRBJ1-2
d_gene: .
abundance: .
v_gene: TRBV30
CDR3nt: TGTGCCTGGGCTCGGGACCGCGGCGGGGGCTACACCTTC
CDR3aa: CAWARDRGGGYTF

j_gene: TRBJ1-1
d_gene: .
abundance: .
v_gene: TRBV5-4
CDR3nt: TGTGCCAGCAGCTTGGAGGCAGGGGTGAACACTGAAGCTTTCTTT
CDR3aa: CASSLEAGVNTEAFF

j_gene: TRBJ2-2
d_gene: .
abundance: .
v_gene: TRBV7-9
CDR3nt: TGTGCCAGCAGCCCTACGGAAGGGGTGGCCGGGGAGCTGTTTTTT
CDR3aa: CASSPTEGVAGELFF

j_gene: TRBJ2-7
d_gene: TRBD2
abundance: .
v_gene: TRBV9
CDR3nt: TGTGCCAGCAGCTCTCAGGGACTAGCGGGAGTCGAGCAGTACTTC
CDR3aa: CASSSQGLAGVEQYF

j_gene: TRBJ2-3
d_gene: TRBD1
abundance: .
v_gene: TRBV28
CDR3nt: TGTGCCAGCAGTAAGACAGGGTGGTTGTTGGCAGATACGCAGTATTTT
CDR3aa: CASSKTGWLLADTQYF

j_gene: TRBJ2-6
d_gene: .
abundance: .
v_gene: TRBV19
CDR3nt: TGTGCCAGTAGCGCGACATTCTCTGGGGCCAACGTCCTGACTTTC
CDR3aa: CASSATFSGANVLTF

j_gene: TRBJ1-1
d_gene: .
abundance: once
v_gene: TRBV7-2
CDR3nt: TGTGCCAGCAGTTTTGACGGAGAGAACACTGAAGCTTTCTTT
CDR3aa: CASSFDGENTEAFF

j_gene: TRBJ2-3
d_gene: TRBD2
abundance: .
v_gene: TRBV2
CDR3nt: TGTGCCAGCAGGAGACTAGCGGGAGTGGTAGATACGCAGTATTTT
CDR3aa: CASRRLAGVVDTQYF

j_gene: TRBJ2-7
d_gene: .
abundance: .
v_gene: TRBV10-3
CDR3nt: TGTGCCATCAGTGAGGGGGTTCACGAGCAGTACTTC
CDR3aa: CAISEGVHEQYF

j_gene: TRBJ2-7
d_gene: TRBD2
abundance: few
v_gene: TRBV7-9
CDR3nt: TGTGCCAGCAGCTTAGAACTAGCGGGAGCCGAGCAGTACTTC
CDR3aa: CASSLELAGAEQYF

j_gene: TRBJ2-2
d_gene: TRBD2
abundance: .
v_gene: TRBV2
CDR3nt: TGTGCCAGCACCGGGACTAAGCGAACCGGGGAGCTGTTTTTT
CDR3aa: CASTGTKRTGELFF

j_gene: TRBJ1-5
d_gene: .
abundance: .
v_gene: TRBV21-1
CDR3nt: TGTGCCAGCAGTTGGCAGCCGACCGGAGCCCAGCATTTT
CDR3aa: CASSWQPTGAQHF

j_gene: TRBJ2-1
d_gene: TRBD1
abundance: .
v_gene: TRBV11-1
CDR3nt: TGTGCCAGCAGCTCAGGGGGCTGGTCCCACAATGAGCAGTTCTTC
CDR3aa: CASSSGGWSHNEQFF

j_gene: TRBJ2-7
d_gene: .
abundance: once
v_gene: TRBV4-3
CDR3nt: TGCGCCAGCAGCCAACCACAGGGGGAGGTAGCGGGTAAATCCTACGAGCAGTACTTC
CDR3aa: CASSQPQGEVAGKSYEQYF

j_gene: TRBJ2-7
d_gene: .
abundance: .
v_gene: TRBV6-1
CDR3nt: TGTGCCAGCAGTGAAGCGCAAGGGAGGATTGGCGAGCAGTACTTC
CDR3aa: CASSEAQGRIGEQYF

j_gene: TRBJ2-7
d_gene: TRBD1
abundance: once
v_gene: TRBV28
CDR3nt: TGTGCCAGCAGGGGACAGGGCAGCTACGAGCAGTACTTC
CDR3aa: CASRGQGSYEQYF

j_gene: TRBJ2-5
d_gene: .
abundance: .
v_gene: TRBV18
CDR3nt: TGTGCCAGCTCACGTACAGGGAAATCTGAGACCCAGTACTTC
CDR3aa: CASSRTGKSETQYF